Each of the 26 T cell receptor beta chains below was sequenced from the same sample in a study of T cell clusters in autoimmune cytopenias. TRB was amplified from approximately 230 ng of peripheral blood genomic DNA per sample. One tube held mixed TRB-A and TRB-B primer pools for touch-down PCR. Reanalyzing the multiplex PCR reads, TCRdb keeps one entry per CDR3 protein, without DNA. This repertoire includes 7,000 to 9,000 distinct CDR3 sequences. Another study also made use of these data, one on T cell repertoires in aging, cancer and after chemotherapy.

The sequenced sample consisted of peripheral blood. Receptors originate from a human donor with an autoimmune cytopenia or autoimmune hepatitis (not recorded which).

This sequence joins TRBV12-3 or TRBV12-4 and TRBJ2-5; TCRdb selects TRBD2, and the lack of DNA leaves this call unchecked. The CDR3 consists of 14 residues. The CDR3 region is CASSPREGGKTQYF.

The J gene is TRBJ1-2, the V gene TRBV7-2; lacking DNA, the TRBD1 call made by TCRdb goes unchecked. In germline, CDR1 is SGHTA, CDR2 FQGNSA. The CDR3 consists of 14 residues. CDR3: CASSFPGGVYGYTF.

The J gene is TRBJ1-3, the V gene TRBV5-6; TCRdb's assignment of TRBD1 cannot be checked, as there is no DNA. Germline CDR1 SGHDT, CDR2 YYEEEE. The CDR3 runs to 16 residues. CDR3 protein: CASSLFGGYSGKTIYF. The full variable domain, in which reference TRBV5-6 and TRBJ1-3 provide the parts outside the CDR3, is DAGVTQSPTHLIKTRGQQVTLRCSPKSGHDTVSWYQQALGQGPQFIFQYYEEEERQRGNFPDRFSGHQFPNYSSELNVNALLLGDSALYLCASSLFGGYSGKTIYFGEGSWLTVV.

This clonotype registers medium-sized (0.01 to 0.1%) by frequency. The CDR3 reads CASSLGRAPNSPLHF. The genes are TRBV7-9 and TRBJ1-6; TCRdb's D gene call, TRBD1, goes unchecked for lack of DNA. CDR3 length: 15 residues. CDR1 is SEHNR, CDR2 FQNEAQ, per germline (reference sequence).

The chain joins TRBV25-1 to TRBJ2-1; the TCRdb D gene call, TRBD2, has no DNA to confirm it. This CDR3 has 13 amino acids. CDR1 is MGHDK and CDR2 is SYGVNS in the germline V gene. The CDR3 is CASSTTLAGWVFF. Full variable domain (missing parts from reference TRBV25-1 and TRBJ2-1): EADIYQTPRYLVIGTGKKITLECSQTMGHDKMYWYQQDPGMELHLIHYSYGVNSTEKGDLSSESTVSRIRTEHFPLTLESARPSHTSQYLCASSTTLAGWVFFGPGTRLTVL.

Judged by frequency, this clonotype is medium-sized. The chain has TRBV6-5 and TRBJ1-1; TCRdb indicates TRBD1, and absent DNA this call remains unverified. The germline gives CDR1 MNHEY, CDR2 SVGAGI. CDR3 size: 16 residues. The CDR3 loop is CASSYQGARLNTEAFF.

This clonotype counts as medium-sized by frequency. The chain links TRBV12-3 or TRBV12-4 to TRBJ1-2. There are 11 residues in the CDR3. CDR3 region: CASSLSYGYTF.

This chain joins TRBV2 and TRBJ1-4; TCRdb picks TRBD1, but there is no DNA to check that call. CDR1 is SNHLY and CDR2 is FYNNEI in the germline V gene. There are 14 residues in the CDR3. The CDR3 protein is CASRQDRVEEKLFF.

This sequence joins TRBV28 and TRBJ2-5. This CDR3 is 14 amino acids long. Germline V gene lookup returns CDR1 MDHEN and CDR2 SYDVKM. The CDR3 spells CASSFPRSRETQYF.

CDR3 residues: CAWSRSSGAGGEQFF. The chain couples TRBV30 to TRBJ2-1; TCRdb designates TRBD2, a call that cannot be tested without DNA. Germline-derived CDR1 and CDR2 are GTSNPN and SVGIG (reference sequence). The CDR3 sequence is 15 residues long.

V and J are TRBV20-1 and TRBJ1-3; the TCRdb D gene call, TRBD1, has no DNA to confirm it. The CDR3 is 16 residues long. The germline CDR1 and CDR2 sequences are DFQATT and SNEGSKA (reference sequence). The CDR3: CSARDQSTGGGKTIYF.

The rearrangement uses TRBV6-1 and TRBJ2-7; TCRdb outputs TRBD1, but without DNA this stays unchecked. The CDR3 covers 13 residues. Per the germline V gene, CDR1 is MNHNS and CDR2 is SASEGT. CDR3 residues: CASSEVPYAEQYF.

The genes are TRBV9 and TRBJ2-2. CDR3 length: 14 residues. CDR1 and CDR2 (germline): SGDLS, YYNGEE. The CDR3: CASSATANTGELFF.

The chain couples TRBV27 to TRBJ2-3; the D gene TCRdb calls, TRBD1, cannot be checked with no DNA. This CDR3 spans 17 amino acids. Germline values: CDR1 MNHEY, CDR2 SMNVEV (reference sequence). This chain's CDR3 is CASRTTGTGGVLGTQYF.

This sequence joins TRBV6-2 or TRBV6-3 and TRBJ2-7; TCRdb's D call, TRBD1, is unchecked because there is no DNA. This CDR3 is built from 13 residues. The V gene's germline CDR1 is MNHEY and CDR2 SVGEGT. The CDR3 here is CASRDGTFYEQYF.

The chain carries TRBV19 and TRBJ2-1; TCRdb outputs TRBD1, but without DNA this stays unchecked. The CDR3 has 17 residues. Germline CDR1 reads LNHDA; CDR2 reads SQIVND (reference sequence). This CDR3 reads CASSMRFPGRSYNEQFF.

This clonotype is classed as medium-sized (0.01 to 0.1%) by frequency. V usage is TRBV6-5 and J usage is TRBJ2-2; TCRdb calls TRBD2, which cannot be checked without DNA. The CDR3 is 14 residues long. In germline, CDR1 is MNHEY, CDR2 SVGAGI. The CDR3 loop reads CAIGTNSDTGELFF.

The chain employs TRBV12-3 or TRBV12-4 and TRBJ1-1; the D gene TCRdb calls, TRBD1, cannot be checked with no DNA. CDR3 size: 15 residues. The CDR3 loop is CASSLWGAADTEAFF.

The chain uses TRBV11-2 and TRBJ1-1; TCRdb outputs TRBD1, but without DNA this stays unchecked. The CDR3 length is 14 residues. The germline V gene has CDR1 SGHAT and CDR2 FQNNGV. The CDR3 sequence is CASSLLGGNTEAFF.

The chain uses TRBV7-9 and TRBJ1-1. The germline V gene encodes CDR1 SEHNR and CDR2 FQNEAQ (reference sequence). CDR3 length equals 11 residues. Here the CDR3 reads CASSQDTEAFF.

V and J are TRBV27 and TRBJ1-2. Germline CDR1 reads MNHEY; CDR2 reads SMNVEV (reference sequence). The CDR3 loop spans 14 amino acids. The CDR3 sequence: CASSPLKGLYGYTF.

The chain couples TRBV20-1 to TRBJ1-1; TCRdb indicates TRBD1, and absent DNA this call remains unverified. The CDR3 consists of 14 residues. From germline, CDR1 is DFQATT and CDR2 SNEGSKA (reference sequence). CDR3 residues: CSASTPSGNTEAFF.

V usage is TRBV6-6 and J usage is TRBJ1-3; TCRdb returns TRBD1, unconfirmable since there is no DNA. CDR3 length: 15 amino acids. CDR1 MNHNY and CDR2 SVGAGI come from the germline V gene (reference sequence). CDR3 sequence reads: CASSPTGASGNTIYF.

The chain recombines TRBV5-1 with TRBJ1-4; checking the TCRdb D call of TRBD1 is not possible without DNA. The germline CDR1 and CDR2 sequences are SGHRS and YFSETQ. CDR3 length: 16 amino acids. CDR3 sequence: CASSSRTGPSGEKLFF.

The chain uses TRBV12-3 or TRBV12-4 and TRBJ2-3; TCRdb designates TRBD2, a call that cannot be tested without DNA. CDR3 length: 15 residues. CDR3 region: CASSLAGSSTDTQYF.

By frequency, this clonotype is medium-sized. The rearrangement joins TRBV6-5 to TRBJ2-7; TCRdb reports TRBD2, a call that lacks DNA to check it against. CDR3 size: 16 residues. Germline V gene sequence: CDR1 MNHEY, CDR2 SVGAGI. CDR3 residues: CASSYRRANPLGGQYF.